The 9 T cell receptor beta chains reported below all come from one sample, sequenced in a study of blood T cells in healthy people across ages. Primers used in a second PCR of roughly 6 to 11 cycles were a sample-barcoded 5' primer and a J-beta primer mix. TCRdb re-derived calls from the 5' RACE reads in MiXCR, one entry per CDR3 protein. The top ten clones hold around 18% of a sample with 790,000 or so distinct CDR3 sequences, more than 35% of them seen once. Material: blood. The receptors were gathered from a man older than 75 in good health.

The table lists this clonotype with many counts. This chain connects TRBV5-1 to TRBJ2-7; TRBD2 aligns across 9 bases. Per germline, CDR1 SGHRS and CDR2 YFSETQ. This CDR3 region has 15 residues. The trim removed 4 bases at V and 2 bases at J, leaving 7 bases unmatched. CDR3 nucleotides: TGCGCCAGCAGCGTGACTAGCGGAGGAACCTACGAGCAGTACTTC. As protein: CASSVTSGGTYEQYF.

V and J are TRBV10-3 and TRBJ2-1, with 8 bases identical to TRBD1. CDR3 length: 14 amino acids. Germline lookup yields CDR1 ENHRY and CDR2 SYGVKD. Trimming at V came to 4 bases and at J to 4 bases, leaving 3 bases not matched to a gene. This CDR3 reads CAISGGQVYNEQFF. CDR3 coding DNA: TGTGCCATCAGTGGGGGACAGGTTTACAATGAGCAGTTCTTC.

A few counts support this clonotype. The rearrangement uses TRBV28 and TRBJ1-1; maybe TRBD1 (6 bases). This CDR3 is built from 15 residues. Trimming removed 7 bases from V and 1 base from J, with 16 bases in between. CDR1 is MDHEN and CDR2 is SYDVKM in the germline V gene. This CDR3 reads CASTPMGHANTEAFF. CDR3 nucleotides: TGTGCCAGCACCCCGATGGGACACGCGAACACTGAAGCTTTCTTT.

This sequence joins TRBV28 and TRBJ1-6, with D possibly TRBD1 on 5 matching bases. This CDR3 is 16 amino acids long. V lost 7 bases and J 5 bases, leaving 18 bases between the germline ends. In germline, CDR1 is MDHEN, CDR2 SYDVKM. In DNA, the CDR3 is TGTGCCAGCATGCAACCGGGACCCTTAAATAATTCACCCCTCCACTTT. Translating gives CASMQPGPLNNSPLHF.

CDR3 region: CASRLDRGLSPLHF. Written as DNA, the CDR3 is TGTGCCAGCCGACTAGACAGGGGGCTATCACCCCTCCACTTT. The rearrangement uses TRBV6-5 and TRBJ1-6; 10 bases fit TRBD1. The germline V gene has CDR1 MNHEY and CDR2 SVGAGI. This CDR3 spans 14 amino acids. The J segment lost 10 bases and the V segment lost 8 bases, leaving 8 bases of the junction unmatched.

The chain joins TRBV4-2 to TRBJ2-1; 11 bases match TRBD1. The ends lost 1 base at V and 8 bases at J; junction bases unmatched: 4. CDR1 is LGHNA, CDR2 YNFKEQ, per germline. This CDR3 has 15 amino acids. The CDR3 loop is CASSQVGQGADEQFF. CDR3 DNA sequence: TGTGCCAGCAGCCAAGTTGGACAGGGGGCGGATGAGCAGTTCTTC.

The V gene is TRBV7-8, the J gene TRBJ2-5; 7 bases align to TRBD2. The CDR3 covers 18 residues. Unmatched junction bases numbered 18, after V lost 3 bases and J lost 5 bases. From germline, CDR1 is SGHVS and CDR2 FQNEAQ. CDR3 in amino acids: CASSLLGMQREYRETQYF. Written as DNA, the CDR3 is TGTGCCAGCAGCTTGCTAGGCATGCAGCGGGAATATCGGGAGACCCAGTACTTC.

The rearrangement links TRBV4-1 to TRBJ1-2, with a tentative D call TRBD1 (6 bases). CDR3 size: 15 residues. CDR1 and CDR2 (germline): MGHRA, YSYEKL. Trimming took 2 bases from V and 4 from J, leaving 14 bases between them. The CDR3 DNA reads as TGCGCCAGCAGCCAACCACACAGGGTTCCCTATGGCTACACCTTC. Translation gives CASSQPHRVPYGYTF.

The chain has TRBV7-2 and TRBJ2-7, with 7 bases aligning to TRBD2. CDR1 SGHTA and CDR2 FQGNSA come from the germline V gene. The CDR3 spans 14 residues. V lost 4 bases and J lost 2; bases outside the gene matches: 5. The CDR3 sequence is CASSSRLATYEQYF. DNA of the CDR3: TGTGCCAGCAGCTCTCGACTAGCAACCTACGAGCAGTACTTC.